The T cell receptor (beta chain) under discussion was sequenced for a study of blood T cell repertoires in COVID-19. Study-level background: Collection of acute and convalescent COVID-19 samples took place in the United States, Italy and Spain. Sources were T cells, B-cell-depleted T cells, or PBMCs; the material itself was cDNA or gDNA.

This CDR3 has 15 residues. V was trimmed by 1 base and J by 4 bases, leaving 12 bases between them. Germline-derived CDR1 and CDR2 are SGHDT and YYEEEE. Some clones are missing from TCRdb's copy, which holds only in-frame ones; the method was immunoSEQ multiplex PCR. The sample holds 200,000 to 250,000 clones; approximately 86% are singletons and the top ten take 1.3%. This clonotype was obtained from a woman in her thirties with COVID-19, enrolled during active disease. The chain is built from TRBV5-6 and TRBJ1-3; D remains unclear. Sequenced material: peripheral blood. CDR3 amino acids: CASSLIGGKGNTIYF. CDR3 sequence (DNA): TGTGCCAGCAGCTTGATTGGCGGGAAAGGAAACACCATATATTTT. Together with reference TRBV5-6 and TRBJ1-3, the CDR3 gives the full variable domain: DAGVTQSPTHLIKTRGQQVTLRCSPKSGHDTVSWYQQALGQGPQFIFQYYEEEERQRGNFPDRFSGHQFPNYSSELNVNALLLGDSALYLCASSLIGGKGNTIYFGEGSWLTVV.